The rows below give T cell receptor beta chains drawn from one sample of a study of T cell responses to AZD1222 COVID-19 vaccine. Libraries were prepared by immunoSEQ multiplex PCR; TCRdb keeps only in-frame clonotypes and omits some of them. The sample lists just under 90,000 clones; 80% to 90% were seen once. The input for sequencing was peripheral blood, taken on day 0 of MenACWY control vaccination. Source of these receptors: an adult in good health. CDR3s include the opening cysteine and the closing phenylalanine or tryptophan. Each record gives: V gene, clone size, D gene, J gene, CDR3 DNA, CDR3 protein. The D gene is left open where the match is weak. The listing skips clone size in some rows; elsewhere it reads once, few, many or a size class.

>TRBV6-5|NA|NA|TRBJ1-2
TGTGCCAGCAGAGCCCCGACGAACAACTATGGCTACACCTTC
CASRAPTNNYGYTF
>TRBV19|NA|NA|TRBJ1-3
TGTGCCAGTAGGTCCGGGCACTCTGGAAACACCATATATTTT
CASRSGHSGNTIYF
>TRBV4-2|NA|NA|TRBJ1-5
TGTGCCAGCAGCCAAGACACGGCCGGTCAGCCCCAGCATTTT
CASSQDTAGQPQHF
>TRBV6-2/TRBV6-3|once|NA|TRBJ1-5
TGTGCCAGCAGTTGGGTGGGGCAGCCCCAGCATTTT
CASSWVGQPQHF
>TRBV12-3/TRBV12-4|NA|TRBD1|TRBJ1-1
TGTGCCAGCAACGACAGGGAGACTGAAGCTTTCTTT
CASNDRETEAFF
>TRBV4-1|NA|NA|TRBJ2-1
TGCGCCAGCAGCCAGGACCGGGGCCCCCCGTTCTTC
CASSQDRGPPFF
>TRBV20-1|NA|TRBD1|TRBJ1-6
TGCAGTGCCTCCTTGACAGGGACTATCCACTTT
CSASLTGTIHF
>TRBV19|NA|NA|TRBJ1-1
TGTGCCAGTAGTATAGAGGGGGCTAGGGGCACTGAAGCTTTCTTT
CASSIEGARGTEAFF
>TRBV3-1/TRBV3-2|few|NA|TRBJ2-1
TGTGCCAGCAGCCAAGACGCGCCGGACCCATACAATGAGCAGTTCTTC
CASSQDAPDPYNEQFF
>TRBV7-9|NA|NA|TRBJ1-1
TGTGCCAGCAGCTTAGAGGGACATACGTACACTGAAGCTTTCTTT
CASSLEGHTYTEAFF
>TRBV28|NA|NA|TRBJ1-2
TGTGCCAGCAGAGGGACTGAACTACCCCTAAGGTTC
CASRGTELPLRF
>TRBV30|NA|NA|TRBJ2-2
TGTGCCTGGAGTGTACGGGGCCGGACCACCGGGGAGCTGTTTTTT
CAWSVRGRTTGELFF
>TRBV4-1|NA|NA|TRBJ1-6
TGCGCCAGCAGCCAAGAGTTCGGGACTTCACCCCTCCACTTT
CASSQEFGTSPLHF
>TRBV18|NA|NA|TRBJ2-7
TGTGCCAGCTCACCAACAGGTCTCACCTACGAGCAGTACTTC
CASSPTGLTYEQYF
>TRBV5-1|NA|NA|TRBJ1-2
TGCGCCAGCAGCTCGGCCACAGGAGCAGCTAACTATGGCTACACCTTC
CASSSATGAANYGYTF
>TRBV4-2|NA|NA|TRBJ1-5
TGTGCCAGCAGCCAAGAACCGGCCAGAGGATACGATAGCAATCAGCCCCAGCATTTT
CASSQEPARGYDSNQPQHF
>TRBV15|NA|NA|TRBJ2-7
TGTGCCACCAGCAGAGACAGGGGAACGGGGGAGCAGTACTTC
CATSRDRGTGEQYF
>TRBV7-9|NA|NA|TRBJ1-3
TGTGCCAGCAGCCTACCCTGGGCAGGGGATGTCACACACACCATATATTTT
CASSLPWAGDVTHTIYF
>TRBV6-1|NA|NA|TRBJ1-2
TGTGCCAGCAGTGAAGTACCCAGAGACTATGGCTACACCTTC
CASSEVPRDYGYTF
>TRBV6-5|NA|TRBD1|TRBJ2-2
TGTGCCAGCCGAAGGGGGCCCACCGGGGAGCTGTTTTTT
CASRRGPTGELFF
>TRBV19|NA|NA|TRBJ2-5
TGTGCCAGTAGTGTGGGGGAGACCCAGTACTTC
CASSVGETQYF
>TRBV12-3/TRBV12-4|NA|NA|TRBJ2-2
TGTGCCAGCAGTTATGACACCGGGGAGCTGTTTTTT
CASSYDTGELFF
>TRBV28|NA|NA|TRBJ1-1
TGTGCCAGCAGTTTGAACCAACTGAACACTGAAGCTTTCTTT
CASSLNQLNTEAFF
>TRBV18|NA|TRBD1|TRBJ1-1
TGTGCCAGCTCACTACAGGGGGCACAAACTGAAGCTTTCTTT
CASSLQGAQTEAFF
>TRBV6-1|once|NA|TRBJ2-2
TGTGCCAGCAGTGTAGAGCGGACAGCGAACACCGGGGAGCTGTTTTTT
CASSVERTANTGELFF
>TRBV5-6|NA|NA|TRBJ1-3
TGTGCCAGCAGCTTGGGACCGACGGGGAGCACCATATATTTT
CASSLGPTGSTIYF
>TRBV28|NA|NA|TRBJ1-2
TGTGCCAGCAGATTCCCCGTGGAGCCAGGGTATGGCTACACCTTC
CASRFPVEPGYGYTF
>TRBV19|few|NA|TRBJ1-4
TGTGCCAGCGAGGGCGGGATGAATGAAAAACTGTTTTTT
CASEGGMNEKLFF
>TRBV19|NA|TRBD1|TRBJ1-5
TGTGCCAGTAGGCCGAGACAGGGCGGGGGGCAGCCCCAGCATTTT
CASRPRQGGGQPQHF
>TRBV5-6|few|NA|TRBJ1-4
TGTGCCAGCAGTCCCCGGGATGAAAAACTGTTTTTT
CASSPRDEKLFF
>TRBV28|NA|TRBD1|TRBJ1-1
TGTGCCAGCAGTTCTCGACAGGGTCATGGGAACACTGAAGCTTTCTTT
CASSSRQGHGNTEAFF
>TRBV4-3|NA|NA|TRBJ2-2
TGCGCCAGCAGCCAGATGGACAGAAACACCGGGGAGCTGTTTTTT
CASSQMDRNTGELFF
>TRBV6-5|NA|NA|TRBJ1-1
TGTGCCAGCAGTTCCGCTGGTACCATGAACACTGAAGCTTTCTTT
CASSSAGTMNTEAFF
>TRBV7-3|NA|NA|TRBJ2-2
TGTGCCAGCAGCTTAAACGCGCTCACCGGGGAGCTGTTTTTT
CASSLNALTGELFF
>TRBV29-1|NA|NA|TRBJ1-3
TGCAGCGTTGTAGCGGGGGGCGGTGGAAACACCATATATTTT
CSVVAGGGGNTIYF
>TRBV3-1/TRBV3-2|NA|NA|TRBJ1-4
TGTGCCAGCAGCCAAGGGGCCGGGGCACCAACTAATGAAAAACTGTTTTTT
CASSQGAGAPTNEKLFF
>TRBV7-9|NA|NA|TRBJ2-5
TGTGCCAGCAGCCTTTGGGGTGAGGAGACCCAGTACTTC
CASSLWGEETQYF
>TRBV7-2|NA|NA|TRBJ1-1
TGTGCCAGCAGCTTACGTCAGGGCGGGGGAACTGAAGCTTTCTTT
CASSLRQGGGTEAFF
>TRBV29-1|NA|NA|TRBJ1-1
TGCAGCGTTCTACCGGATTCCTTCTTTGGGGGGGAAGCTTTCTTT
CSVLPDSFFGGEAFF
>TRBV3-1/TRBV3-2|once|TRBD2|TRBJ2-7
TGTGCCAGCAGCCAAGGTATTAGCGGGGGGGCATCCTACGAGCAGTACTTC
CASSQGISGGASYEQYF
>TRBV6-5|once|NA|TRBJ1-2
TGTGCCAGCAGTTCGACATTAGCTAACTATGGCTACACCTTC
CASSSTLANYGYTF
>TRBV19|few|NA|TRBJ1-5
TGTGCCAGTAGTATAGATATACAGGGCCAGCCCCAGCATTTT
CASSIDIQGQPQHF
>TRBV30|NA|TRBD1|TRBJ2-1
TGTGCCTGGAGTTTAGACAGGGGCTCCTACAATGAGCAGTTCTTC
CAWSLDRGSYNEQFF
>TRBV5-6|once|NA|TRBJ1-3
TGTGCCAGCAGCTCCCTCGGGGATCGGGGCTCTGGAAACACCATATATTTT
CASSSLGDRGSGNTIYF
>TRBV20-1|NA|NA|TRBJ1-1
TGCAGTGCTCAGTCCCAAGCTCAAGCTTTCTTT
CSAQSQAQAFF
>TRBV6-5|NA|NA|TRBJ2-3
TGTGCCGGAGCCCGTGGGAAGGCGAACACAGATACGCAGTATTTT
CAGARGKANTDTQYF
>TRBV10-3|NA|NA|TRBJ2-7
TGTGCCATCAGTGCCTTTAACAGTGACAAGGAGCAGTACTTC
CAISAFNSDKEQYF
>TRBV18|NA|NA|TRBJ1-1
TGTGCCAGCTCACCTAGCGTCCAGGGAGGAAACACTGAAGCTTTCTTT
CASSPSVQGGNTEAFF
>TRBV12-3/TRBV12-4|NA|NA|TRBJ1-2
TGTGCCAGCAGCCAGGGGACTTATGGCTACACCTTC
CASSQGTYGYTF
>TRBV30|NA|NA|TRBJ1-1
TGTGCCTGGAGTGTACCCGGGAGAACTGAAGCTTTCTTT
CAWSVPGRTEAFF
>TRBV24-1|once|TRBD1|TRBJ1-4
TGTGCCACCAGTGAGGGGGGACAGGGGGAAGAAAAACTGTTTTTT
CATSEGGQGEEKLFF
>TRBV27|few|TRBD2|TRBJ2-7
TGTGCCAGCAGTAACCTGCTAGCGGGGGGTCACGAGCAGTACTTC
CASSNLLAGGHEQYF
>TRBV24-1|few|NA|TRBJ2-6
TGTGCCACCAGTGACCAGGGTTCTGGGGCCAACGTCCTGACTTTC
CATSDQGSGANVLTF
>TRBV6-5|NA|TRBD1|TRBJ2-7
TGTGCCAGCAGTTTTCCCGGGACAGGGGGCGAGCAGTACTTC
CASSFPGTGGEQYF